The clone carrying this T cell receptor (beta chain) was detected only a few times. The CDR3 contains 13 residues. V shed 1 base and J shed 8 bases, with 11 bases lying between them. Per germline, CDR1 SGDLS and CDR2 YYNGEE. The data stem from a study of spatial heterogeneity in lung cancer. From the 5' RACE reads, TCRdb called clonotypes with MiXCR, one entry per CDR3 protein. The profile shows roughly 100,000 distinct CDR3 sequences, approximately 8.9% of them singletons. Noted time point: sample taken at primary tumor resection. Whole RNA was taken from tumor, nontumor lung or frozen PBMC; it was then sequenced unsorted.

The J gene is TRBJ2-3, the V gene TRBV9, with D hard to call. This TCR was recovered from a male donor with early-stage non-small cell lung cancer. The starting material was PBMCs, obtained at surgery. The CDR3 here is CASSVSGTGTQYF. The CDR3 region has the DNA TGTGCCAGCAGCGTATCAGGCACTGGTACGCAGTATTTT. The full variable domain, in which reference TRBV9 and TRBJ2-3 provide the parts outside the CDR3, is DSGVTQTPKHLITATGQRVTLRCSPRSGDLSVYWYQQSLDQGLQFLIQYYNGEERAKGNILERFSAQQFPDLHSELNLSSLELGDSALYFCASSVSGTGTQYFGPGTRLTVL.